This T cell receptor beta chain was recovered during a study of blood T cells in healthy people across ages. Each of the donors had ten milliliters of peripheral blood drawn into EDTA-treated Vacutainer tubes. PBMCs were isolated at a quantity of at least 6.5 million per sample. Samples each had at least 5 micrograms of total RNA extracted. Together with a sample-barcoded 5' primer, a J-beta primer mix was included in a second PCR lasting roughly 6 to 12 cycles. TCRdb analysed the 5' RACE reads with MiXCR anew, one entry per CDR3 protein. The profile covers 650,000 to 700,000 distinct CDR3 sequences, with about 32% appearing a single time and less than 20% taken by the ten largest. Germline CDR1 and CDR2: DFQATT and SNEGSKA (reference sequence). The CDR3 has 16 amino acids. V was pared by 0 bases and J by 8 bases, with 14 bases of the junction left unmatched. This clonotype showed up many times.

This sequence joins TRBV20-1 and TRBJ1-2; 8 nucleotides agree with TRBD1. Input material: blood. The TCR sequence derives from a woman of 80 years or more in good health. The CDR3 loop reads CSARDPNRGAERGYTF. CDR3 DNA sequence: TGCAGTGCTAGAGACCCGAACAGGGGGGCCGAGAGGGGCTACACCTTC.